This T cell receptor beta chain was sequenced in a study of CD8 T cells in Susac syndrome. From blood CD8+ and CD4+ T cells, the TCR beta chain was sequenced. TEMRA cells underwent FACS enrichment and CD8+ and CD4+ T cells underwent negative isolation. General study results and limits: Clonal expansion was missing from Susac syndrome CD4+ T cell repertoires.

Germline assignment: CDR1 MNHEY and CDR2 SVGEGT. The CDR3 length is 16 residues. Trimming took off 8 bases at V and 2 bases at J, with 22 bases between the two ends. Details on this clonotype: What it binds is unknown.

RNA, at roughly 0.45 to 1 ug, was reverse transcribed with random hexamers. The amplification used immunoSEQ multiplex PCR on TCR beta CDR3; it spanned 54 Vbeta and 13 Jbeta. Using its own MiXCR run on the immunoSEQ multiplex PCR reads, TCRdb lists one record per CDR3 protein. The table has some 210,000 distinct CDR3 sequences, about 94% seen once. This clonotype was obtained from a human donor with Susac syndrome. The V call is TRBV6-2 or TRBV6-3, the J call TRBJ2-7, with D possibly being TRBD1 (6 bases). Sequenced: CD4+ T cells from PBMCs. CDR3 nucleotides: TGTGCCAGCTTCCGAGGAGTGGGACAAAGAGCCTACGAGCAGTACTTC. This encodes CASFRGVGQRAYEQYF.